This TCR beta chain was sequenced during a study of beta chain bispecific antibodies for T cell cancers. The study's findings and limits: The leukemia cells, rather than normal T cells, gave most of the targeted TRBV signal.

Expansion lasted approximately 3 days, with either anti-CD3 antibody OKT3 or CD3/CD28 beads. This clonotype was observed at least ten times. Its specificity is not known. TCRdb fed the 5' RACE reads into MiXCR, producing one record per CDR3 protein. The sample has over 20,000 distinct CDR3 sequences, less than 3% seen once. There are 14 residues in the CDR3. Looked up from germline, CDR1 is SEHNR and CDR2 is FQNEAQ (reference sequence). The ends were cut back, 4 bases at V and 2 bases at J, with 10 bases in the middle. The sequence was obtained from a human donor in good health. Some clones in this sample may be carry-over from other donors' samples. Material: healthy donor T cells cultured with leukemia cells. The chain carries TRBV7-9 and TRBJ2-3; no clear D. The CDR3 spells CASSSGRYTDTQYF. The CDR3 DNA sequence: TGTGCCAGCAGCTCCGGGCGCTACACAGATACGCAGTATTTT.